This TCR beta chain was found in a study of T cell repertoires in aging, cancer and after chemotherapy. Study background: Paired samples before and after chemotherapy came from glioblastoma patients receiving temozolomide-based therapy. The whole study produced a dataset of millions of TCR reads. Study-wide findings and caveats: Compared with age-matched healthy donors, untreated hematological or solid cancer patients showed higher blood TCR clonality.

Multiplex touch-down PCR with TRB-A/B primers amplified rearranged V-D-J TRB sequences. TCRdb re-analysed the multiplex PCR reads in MiXCR, keeping a single row per CDR3 protein. This sample has approximately 2,400 distinct CDR3 sequences, with 28% found just once. This clonotype is medium-sized within its sample. Its antigen is undetermined. The CDR3 is made up of 11 amino acids. V was clipped by 8 bases and J by 5 bases, with 12 bases between them. Germline-derived CDR1 and CDR2 are GTSNPN and SVGIG (reference sequence). Peripheral blood genomic DNA, not sorted cells or RNA, was the template. The receptor was derived from a human donor with a solid tumor. V usage is TRBV30 and J usage is TRBJ1-1; tentatively, D is TRBD1 (6 bases). Sequencing used blood. CDR3 coding DNA: TGTGCCATGACAGGCTTTACTGAAGCTTTCTTT. Encoded protein: CAMTGFTEAFF.